The rows below give T cell receptor beta chains drawn from one sample of a study of T-cell memory formation after mild COVID-19. TCRdb reprocessed the 5' RACE reads via MiXCR and lists one record per CDR3 protein. The sample contains hundreds of thousands of distinct CDR3 sequences, approximately 14% of which appear only once. The sequencing sample was made of PBMCs or a T cell subset sorted from them (not recorded which). These receptors were collected from a young man who had mild COVID-19 (a few samples of this study predate the infection). Cell type and time point are not known. The CDR3 runs from the conserved cysteine through the conserved F or W. Each record gives: V gene, J gene, CDR3 protein.

v_call: TRBV5-1
j_call: TRBJ2-3
cdr3_aa: CASSLKLAGGGDTQYF

v_call: TRBV7-2
j_call: TRBJ1-2
cdr3_aa: CASSAGTGFRGYTF

v_call: TRBV3-1
j_call: TRBJ1-6
cdr3_aa: CASSLRGTANSPLHF

v_call: TRBV7-2
j_call: TRBJ1-1
cdr3_aa: CASSSDWEGTTEAFF

v_call: TRBV5-6
j_call: TRBJ2-3
cdr3_aa: CASSYPPGHWVGPSTDTQYF

v_call: TRBV6-2/TRBV6-3
j_call: TRBJ1-6
cdr3_aa: CASSYRDRGHGPLHF

v_call: TRBV7-2
j_call: TRBJ2-1
cdr3_aa: CASSPSGGAPNEQFF

v_call: TRBV18
j_call: TRBJ1-3
cdr3_aa: CASSSDRGNTIYF

v_call: TRBV13
j_call: TRBJ1-1
cdr3_aa: CASSFRRTNTEAFF

v_call: TRBV7-2
j_call: TRBJ2-1
cdr3_aa: CASSLGQGLTGNNEQFF

v_call: TRBV12-3/TRBV12-4
j_call: TRBJ2-1
cdr3_aa: CASTSFRRGPRDEQFF

v_call: TRBV29-1
j_call: TRBJ1-1
cdr3_aa: CSIEGQFNTEAFF

v_call: TRBV29-1
j_call: TRBJ2-7
cdr3_aa: CSVGDRGYEQYF

v_call: TRBV6-2/TRBV6-3
j_call: TRBJ2-2
cdr3_aa: CASSYYSNTGELFF

v_call: TRBV12-3/TRBV12-4
j_call: TRBJ1-2
cdr3_aa: CASTPYSGGGYTF

v_call: TRBV7-3
j_call: TRBJ2-1
cdr3_aa: CASSPPGLAGMYNEQFF

v_call: TRBV2
j_call: TRBJ1-6
cdr3_aa: CASSRSGAGFSPLHF

v_call: TRBV7-2
j_call: TRBJ1-3
cdr3_aa: CASSRGEGRPIYF

v_call: TRBV6-5
j_call: TRBJ2-3
cdr3_aa: CASRLRGASTDTQYF

v_call: TRBV28
j_call: TRBJ2-7
cdr3_aa: CASSLGTATGYEQYF

v_call: TRBV29-1
j_call: TRBJ2-7
cdr3_aa: CSVSYGTTSSYEQYF

v_call: TRBV20-1
j_call: TRBJ2-3
cdr3_aa: CSARGVLAASTDTQYF

v_call: TRBV20-1
j_call: TRBJ1-5
cdr3_aa: CSASPGGPNQPQHF

v_call: TRBV4-1
j_call: TRBJ2-1
cdr3_aa: CASRKSSYNEQFF

v_call: TRBV4-1
j_call: TRBJ2-3
cdr3_aa: CASSHPRSGVTDTQYF

v_call: TRBV7-2
j_call: TRBJ2-5
cdr3_aa: CASSSGRYQETQYF

v_call: TRBV5-4
j_call: TRBJ2-5
cdr3_aa: CASSYPGRREETQYF

v_call: TRBV4-3
j_call: TRBJ2-3
cdr3_aa: CASSQAGLAASTDTQYF

v_call: TRBV4-3
j_call: TRBJ2-6
cdr3_aa: CASSPGGSNSGANVLTF

v_call: TRBV7-2
j_call: TRBJ1-4
cdr3_aa: CASSPDSYNEKLFF

v_call: TRBV7-2
j_call: TRBJ2-3
cdr3_aa: CASQRTPYRTIDTQYF

v_call: TRBV9
j_call: TRBJ2-1
cdr3_aa: CASSAYAGPRGNEQFF

v_call: TRBV4-3
j_call: TRBJ2-3
cdr3_aa: CASSQEALAESTDTQYF

v_call: TRBV6-2/TRBV6-3
j_call: TRBJ2-5
cdr3_aa: CASSYSNPETQYF

v_call: TRBV6-6
j_call: TRBJ2-2
cdr3_aa: CASNTQGGGGELFF

v_call: TRBV5-1
j_call: TRBJ1-4
cdr3_aa: CASSPGTGAEKLFF

v_call: TRBV18
j_call: TRBJ1-2
cdr3_aa: CASSPSGPGQGLIGYTF

v_call: TRBV10-3
j_call: TRBJ1-3
cdr3_aa: CAISESVSGNTIYF

v_call: TRBV30
j_call: TRBJ2-5
cdr3_aa: CAWTLTGSGGETQYF

v_call: TRBV19
j_call: TRBJ1-1
cdr3_aa: CASSNTGVYTEAFF

v_call: TRBV4-2
j_call: TRBJ2-5
cdr3_aa: CASGIKETQYF

v_call: TRBV7-7
j_call: TRBJ2-5
cdr3_aa: CASSYHGGPGETQYF

v_call: TRBV5-1
j_call: TRBJ1-5
cdr3_aa: CASSPGQGANQPQHF

v_call: TRBV6-5
j_call: TRBJ2-1
cdr3_aa: CASSPARPYNEQFF

v_call: TRBV7-9
j_call: TRBJ2-1
cdr3_aa: CASSPVLRAGGQQFF

v_call: TRBV6-2/TRBV6-3
j_call: TRBJ1-4
cdr3_aa: CASSFTARNEKLFF

v_call: TRBV19
j_call: TRBJ2-2
cdr3_aa: CASKSGSGGPNTGELFF

v_call: TRBV19
j_call: TRBJ1-1
cdr3_aa: CASSEAGRRWNTEAFF